This passage covers 12 T cell receptor beta chains from one sample sequenced in a study of identical twins. TCRdb re-called the 5' RACE reads through MiXCR, storing one row per CDR3 protein. Of 300,000 to 400,000 distinct CDR3 sequences listed, around 9.7% are singletons. The sequenced sample consisted of naive T cells sorted from blood. These receptor sequences come from a woman aged 50 to 65 in good health.

This clonotype has just a few counts. The gene calls are TRBV3-1 and TRBJ2-7, with D perhaps being TRBD1 or TRBD2 (5 bases each). CDR1 and CDR2 (germline): LGHDT, YNNKEL (reference sequence). Trimming removed 10 bases at V and 1 base at J, with 14 bases between. The CDR3 covers 13 residues. Here the CDR3 reads CATNLGRSYEQYF. In nucleotides, the CDR3 is TGTGCCACCAACCTGGGACGTTCCTACGAGCAGTACTTC.

In its sample, this clonotype was seen a few times. CDR3 in amino acids: CSARDLRQGNRYTF. DNA of the CDR3: TGCAGTGCTAGAGATTTGAGACAGGGTAATCGCTACACCTTC. The J gene is TRBJ1-2, the V gene TRBV20-1; TRBD1 matches at 7 bases. Germline lookup yields CDR1 DFQATT and CDR2 SNEGSKA (reference sequence). The CDR3 covers 14 residues. With 0 bases clipped from V and 9 bases from J, the junction kept 10 bases outside the gene matches.

The V call is TRBV20-1, the J call TRBJ2-1; unclear D gene. This CDR3 comprises 13 residues. CDR1 DFQATT and CDR2 SNEGSKA come from the germline V gene (reference sequence). V lost 5 bases, J lost 8 bases, and 16 bases lay in between. The CDR3 sequence: CSAPGGGVDEQFF. In DNA, the CDR3 is TGCAGTGCTCCCGGCGGTGGGGTGGATGAGCAGTTCTTC.

The chain links TRBV7-8 to TRBJ2-7; 10 bases agree with TRBD1. Trimming cost V 5 bases and J 4 bases; bases outside gene matches: 5. This CDR3 has 14 amino acids. Looked up from germline, CDR1 is SGHVS and CDR2 is FQNEAQ. The CDR3 nucleotides read TGTGCCAGCAGCCCGCCGGGACAGGGGTACGAGCAGTACTTC. It yields the protein CASSPPGQGYEQYF.

This clonotype has just a few counts. The gene calls are TRBV5-1 and TRBJ1-1, with TRBD1 as a possible D gene (6 bases). V lost 0 bases and J lost 0, with 12 bases in between. CDR1 and CDR2 from the germline V gene are SGHRS and YFSETQ. The CDR3 is made up of 16 amino acids. The CDR3 reads CASSLEVGGLNTEAFF. The CDR3 nucleotides are TGCGCCAGCAGCTTGGAAGTAGGGGGGTTGAACACTGAAGCTTTCTTT. The full variable domain, completed using reference TRBV5-1 and TRBJ1-1, is KAGVTQTPRYLIKTRGQQVTLSCSPISGHRSVSWYQQTPGQGLQFLFEYFSETQRNKGNFPGRFSGRQFSNSRSEMNVSTLELGDSALYLCASSLEVGGLNTEAFFGQGTRLTVV.

This chain connects TRBV6-1 to TRBJ2-3; D is perhaps TRBD2 (5 bases). The CDR3 consists of 13 residues. V shed 7 bases and J shed 6 bases, with 14 bases lying between them. Germline values: CDR1 MNHNS, CDR2 SASEGT. The CDR3 DNA is TGTGCCAGCAATGTACGCGGGCGGGATACGCAGTATTTT. It translates to CASNVRGRDTQYF.

Many counts were recorded for this clonotype. The V and J genes are TRBV12-3 or TRBV12-4 and TRBJ2-1; 8 bases agree with TRBD2. The V and J ends lost 6 bases and 2 bases, in that order; junction bases with no gene match: 9. The CDR3 is 16 amino acids. The CDR3 region is CASSSLAGTPYNEQFF. As DNA, the CDR3 is TGTGCCAGCAGCTCTCTAGCGGGCACACCCTACAATGAGCAGTTCTTC.

This clonotype was seen only a few times. The chain uses TRBV12-3 or TRBV12-4 and TRBJ1-5; D call uncertain. The CDR3 is 14 amino acids. Trimming took 3 bases from V and 6 from J, leaving 12 bases between them. CDR3 bases: TGTGCCAGCAGTTTCGGGCAGCTCTCTCAGCCCCAGCATTTT. Protein sequence: CASSFGQLSQPQHF.

This clonotype was seen a few times. This chain joins TRBV14 and TRBJ2-5, with D uncertain. V lost 0 bases, J lost 2 bases, and 25 bases lay in between. Germline CDR1 reads SGHDN; CDR2 reads FVKESK. The CDR3 is 20 residues long. CDR3 DNA sequence: TGTGCCAGCAGCCAAGATGATATCAGCCTCAAAAAAACGGAACAAGAGACCCAGTACTTC. Residues: CASSQDDISLKKTEQETQYF.

This clonotype occurred many times. The chain employs TRBV29-1 and TRBJ2-5, with unresolved D. The CDR3 loop spans 12 amino acids. In germline, CDR1 is SQVTM, CDR2 ANQGSEA. Trimming took off 3 bases at V and 2 bases at J, with 7 bases between the two ends. The CDR3: CSVEELQETQYF. Here the CDR3 DNA reads TGCAGCGTTGAGGAACTACAAGAGACCCAGTACTTC.

This clonotype was seen a handful of times. V and J are TRBV10-3 and TRBJ2-5; 14 bases map to TRBD2. This CDR3 is built from 17 residues. V lost 0 bases, J lost 7 bases, and 7 bases stayed unmatched. Germline CDR1 ENHRY, CDR2 SYGVKD. As DNA, the CDR3 is TGTGCCATCAGTGAGTCGCGACTAGCGGGAGGGCCGGCGACCCAGTACTTC. Its translation: CAISESRLAGGPATQYF.

This clonotype was found many times. This chain uses TRBV20-1 with TRBJ2-2, with D perhaps matching TRBD1 or TRBD2 (5 bases each). Trimming took 3 bases from V and 4 from J, leaving 6 bases between them. The length of the CDR3 is 12 residues. CDR1 and CDR2 from the germline V gene are DFQATT and SNEGSKA (reference sequence). CDR3 in amino acids: CSARRGTGELFF. Written as DNA, the CDR3 is TGCAGTGCTAGGAGGGGCACCGGGGAGCTGTTTTTT.